Following are 17 T cell receptor beta chains from one sample sequenced in a study of T cell repertoires in cytomegalovirus infection. One entry per CDR3 protein, called by TCRdb with MiXCR from the reads. The sample has under 250,000 distinct CDR3 sequences; 5% to 8.5% are singletons. Sequencing was carried out using PBMCs. These receptors came from a human donor in good health (CMV status not recorded). Some clones in this sample may be carry-over from other donors' samples.

This clonotype has at least ten counts. The chain recombines TRBV5-1 with TRBJ1-1; no clear D gene. The germline V gene encodes CDR1 SGHRS and CDR2 YFSETQ. This CDR3 is built from 15 residues. Trimming pared 5 bases from V and 1 base from J, leaving 15 bases between. CDR3 coding DNA: TGCGCCAGCAGTTGGAATAGGAAAAAGAACACTGAAGCTTTCTTT. This translates into CASSWNRKKNTEAFF.

This clonotype has at least ten counts. The chain combines TRBV6-2 or TRBV6-3 with TRBJ2-5; weak D call: TRBD2 (5 bases). The CDR3 spans 15 residues. V was pared by 6 bases and J by 5 bases, with 19 bases between. Per germline, CDR1 MNHEY and CDR2 SVGEGT. CDR3 loop: CASSLGVAGRETQYF. The CDR3 region has the DNA TGTGCCAGCAGCCTGGGAGTAGCTGGAAGGGAGACCCAGTACTTC.

This clonotype was found many times. The chain employs TRBV6-2 or TRBV6-3 and TRBJ1-5, with TRBD1 as a possible D gene (5 bases). Germline assignment: CDR1 MNHEY and CDR2 SVGEGT. Trimming removed 8 bases from V and 0 bases from J, with 8 bases in between. The CDR3 consists of 13 residues. The CDR3 sequence is CASGDFSNQPQHF. The CDR3 nucleotides are TGTGCCAGCGGGGACTTTAGCAATCAGCCCCAGCATTTT.

Only a few counts were recorded for this clonotype. CDR3 in amino acids: CAWSEGGPTDTQYF. CDR3 coding DNA: TGTGCCTGGAGTGAAGGCGGACCCACAGATACGCAGTATTTT. The chain joins TRBV30 to TRBJ2-3; D is undetermined. V lost 1 base and J lost 2, with 10 bases in between. CDR1 and CDR2 (germline): GTSNPN, SVGIG (reference sequence). CDR3 length: 14 amino acids.

This clonotype was seen repeatedly, ten times or more. This chain connects TRBV29-1 to TRBJ2-3; 8 positions agree with TRBD2. The CDR3 is 15 residues long. Germline V gene lookup returns CDR1 SQVTM and CDR2 ANQGSEA. The trim removed 6 bases at V and 2 bases at J, leaving 10 bases unmatched. CDR3 region: CSVGNIGGATDTQYF. The CDR3 nucleotides read TGCAGCGTGGGTAATATCGGGGGGGCCACAGATACGCAGTATTTT.

This chain connects TRBV7-9 to TRBJ2-1; the D gene could be TRBD1 or TRBD2 (6 bases each). Germline CDR1 is SEHNR and CDR2 is FQNEAQ (reference sequence). Trimming stripped 5 bases from V and 0 bases from J, with 14 bases between. CDR3 length: 16 amino acids. Written as DNA, the CDR3 is TGTGCCAGCAGCCCCGATCGGGGGCCCTCCTACAATGAGCAGTTCTTC. Protein sequence: CASSPDRGPSYNEQFF.

This chain links TRBV5-1 with TRBJ1-4; D possibly corresponds to TRBD1 (6 bases). The CDR3 spans 14 residues. Trimming cost V 4 bases and J 7 bases, with 14 bases left between them. In germline, CDR1 is SGHRS, CDR2 YFSETQ. CDR3 sequence reads: CASSPGDMGEKLFF. The CDR3 nucleotides read TGCGCCAGCAGCCCAGGGGATATGGGTGAAAAACTGTTTTTT. The variable domain in full, completed from reference TRBV5-1 and TRBJ1-4, reads KAGVTQTPRYLIKTRGQQVTLSCSPISGHRSVSWYQQTPGQGLQFLFEYFSETQRNKGNFPGRFSGRQFSNSRSEMNVSTLELGDSALYLCASSPGDMGEKLFFGSGTQLSVL.

This clonotype was detected many times. The rearrangement links TRBV7-2 to TRBJ1-2; the D gene is possibly TRBD1 (5 bases). The germline CDR1 and CDR2 sequences are SGHTA and FQGNSA. The CDR3 length is 14 residues. The V and J ends lost 2 bases and 2 bases respectively, with 9 bases between them. In DNA, the CDR3 is TGTGCCAGCAGCTTAAGGCGGGGGAACTATGGCTACACCTTC. This sequence encodes CASSLRRGNYGYTF. The whole variable domain, remainder taken from reference TRBV7-2 and TRBJ1-2, is GAGVSQSPSNKVTEKGKDVELRCDPISGHTALYWYRQSLGQGLEFLIYFQGNSAPDKSGLPSDRFSAERTGGSVSTLTIQRTQQEDSAVYLCASSLRRGNYGYTFGSGTRLTVV.

This clonotype was picked up many times. J is TRBJ2-7 and V is TRBV7-2; 9 nucleotides agree with TRBD2. Unmatched junction bases numbered 13, after V lost 5 bases and J lost 5 bases. In germline, CDR1 is SGHTA, CDR2 FQGNSA. The CDR3 is 16 amino acids. Here the CDR3 reads CASSNSPGLAGNEQYF. Written as DNA, the CDR3 is TGTGCCAGCAGCAACTCACCGGGACTAGCTGGTAACGAGCAGTACTTC.

The table lists this clonotype with a few counts. The rearrangement uses TRBV6-6 and TRBJ2-5; 8 nucleotides line up with TRBD2. The CDR3 runs 15 residues. J gave up 5 bases and V 7 bases, and 12 bases lay outside the gene matches. Per germline, CDR1 MNHNY and CDR2 SVGAGI (reference sequence). CDR3 in amino acids: CASTFTFSGDETQYF. For the CDR3, the DNA is TGTGCCAGCACCTTCACCTTTAGCGGGGACGAGACCCAGTACTTC.

Ten or more counts support this clonotype. V and J are TRBV3-1 and TRBJ1-1; no clear D gene. Germline CDR1 reads LGHDT; CDR2 reads YNNKEL (reference sequence). Trimming took off 1 base at V and 8 bases at J, with 5 bases between the two ends. The CDR3 totals 11 residues. This CDR3 is CASSQGQEAFF. CDR3 DNA sequence: TGTGCCAGCAGCCAAGGGCAAGAAGCTTTCTTT.

This clonotype was seen repeatedly, ten times or more. V usage is TRBV2 and J usage is TRBJ2-7; D unclear. Trimming removed 8 bases from V and 0 bases from J, with 11 bases in between. Germline loops: CDR1 SNHLY, CDR2 FYNNEI. This CDR3 spans 13 amino acids. CDR3 sequence (DNA): TGTGCCAGCGCCCGAAACCCCTCCTACGAGCAGTACTTC. Protein product: CASARNPSYEQYF.

This clonotype occurred many times. The chain uses TRBV12-3 or TRBV12-4 and TRBJ1-2, with 7 nucleotides matching TRBD1. V was pared by 8 bases and J by 4 bases, with 10 bases of the junction left unmatched. This CDR3 has 14 amino acids. CDR3 residues: CASVSPQGPYGYTF. The CDR3 nucleotides are TGTGCCAGCGTGAGTCCACAGGGGCCCTATGGCTACACCTTC.

This clonotype was counted many times. This chain uses TRBV20-1 with TRBJ2-1; D ambiguous. Germline-derived CDR1 and CDR2 are DFQATT and SNEGSKA (reference sequence). The length of the CDR3 is 12 residues. Trimming removed 4 bases at V and 5 bases at J, with 9 bases between. The CDR3 spells CSATRPNNEQFF. The CDR3 DNA reads as TGCAGTGCTACCCGCCCCAACAATGAGCAGTTCTTC.

This clonotype has at least ten counts. The chain combines TRBV20-1 with TRBJ2-7; possibly TRBD2 for D (6 bases). The CDR3 totals 14 residues. The germline V gene encodes CDR1 DFQATT and CDR2 SNEGSKA (reference sequence). V gave up 1 base and J gave up 3 bases, with 13 bases separating them. The CDR3 loop reads CSARGRRENYEQYF. The CDR3 region has the DNA TGCAGTGCTAGAGGTCGGAGGGAGAACTACGAGCAGTACTTC.

The sample holds many counts of this clonotype. The rearrangement links TRBV6-8 to TRBJ1-2; D unclear. In germline, CDR1 is MNHGY, CDR2 SAAAGT. V lost 5 bases and J 4 bases, leaving 11 bases between the germline ends. The CDR3 runs 13 residues. The CDR3 is CASSTDHSYGYTF. The CDR3 DNA sequence: TGTGCCAGCAGTACAGACCATAGCTATGGCTACACCTTC.

This chain uses TRBV20-1 with TRBJ1-1; tentatively, D is TRBD1 (6 bases). V lost 5 bases and J lost 8, with 21 bases in between. Germline V gives CDR1 DFQATT, CDR2 SNEGSKA (reference sequence). The CDR3 length is 14 residues. DNA for the CDR3: TGCAGTGCTCCCATTACCGCCAATACAGGGGAAGCTTTCTTT. As protein: CSAPITANTGEAFF.